One TCR beta chain is described in this entry. Its antigen remains unknown. This entry comes from a study of T cells after yellow fever vaccination. Study conclusions and caveats: The secondary T-cell response peaked on day 5, not day 15, but was weaker. In FACS-sorted repertoires, abundant clonotypes from the bulk population could appear as contaminants.

The ends were cut back, 6 bases at V and 0 bases at J, with 6 bases in the middle. Germline V gene lookup returns CDR1 MNHNY and CDR2 SVGAGI (reference sequence). The CDR3 covers 12 residues. In TCRdb, the 5' RACE reads were re-called with MiXCR into one record per CDR3 protein. The table includes a few hundred thousand distinct CDR3 sequences, 3.5% to 4.5% detected once. The sample consisted of PBMCs, taken 15 days after the yellow fever booster vaccination. This receptor was taken from a man younger than 35 who received the YFV17D yellow fever vaccine. V and J are TRBV6-6 and TRBJ2-7, with no clear D. The CDR3 reads CASSNDSYEQYF. The CDR3 bases are TGTGCCAGCAGCAATGACTCCTACGAGCAGTACTTC.